This entry is about one TCR beta chain. One junction end does not reproduce the germline sequence, and a read error may be involved. This record comes from a study of CD8+CD57+ T cells in acquired aplastic anemia. TCR beta VDJ and CDR3 profiling used genomic DNA as template. In TCRdb, the reads were re-called with MiXCR into one record per CDR3 protein. Here the sample spans about 100,000 distinct CDR3 sequences, less than 65% being singletons. There are 15 residues in the CDR3. Germline V gene lookup returns CDR1 SGHDN and CDR2 FVKESK. This sequence originates from a human donor in good health, serving as a control. The sample taken for sequencing was sorted CD4+, CD8+, or CD8+CD57+ T cells (not recorded which) from PBMCs. This chain connects TRBV14 to TRBJ1-1; no firm D call. CDR3 DNA: TGTACCAGCAGCCAAGAACCGGCTCCTGGCACTGAAGCTTTCTTT. This gives the protein CTSSQEPAPGTEAFF.